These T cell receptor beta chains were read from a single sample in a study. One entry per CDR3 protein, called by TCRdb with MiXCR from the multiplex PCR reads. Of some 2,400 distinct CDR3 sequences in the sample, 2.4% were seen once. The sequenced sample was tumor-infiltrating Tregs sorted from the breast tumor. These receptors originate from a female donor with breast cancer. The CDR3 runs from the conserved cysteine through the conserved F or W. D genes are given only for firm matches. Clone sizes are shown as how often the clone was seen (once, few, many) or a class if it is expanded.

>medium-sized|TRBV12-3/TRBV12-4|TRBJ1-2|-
TGTGCCAGCAGTTTGCGAGGGAACAGGCTCGGCTACACCTTC
CASSLRGNRLGYTF
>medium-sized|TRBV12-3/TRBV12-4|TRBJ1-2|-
TGTGCCAGCTTCCGGGGTCGTTATTCCGGCTACACCTTC
CASFRGRYSGYTF
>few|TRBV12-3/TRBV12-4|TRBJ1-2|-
TGTGCCAGCAGTTTAGGCAGGAGGTACGGCTACACCTTC
CASSLGRRYGYTF
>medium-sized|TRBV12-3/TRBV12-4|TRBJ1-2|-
TGTGCCAGCAGTTTCGGCCAGGGCTCTGGCTACACCTTC
CASSFGQGSGYTF
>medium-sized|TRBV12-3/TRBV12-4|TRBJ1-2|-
TGTGCCAGCAGTTTAGGGCAGCTTGTAGACTATGGCTACACCTTC
CASSLGQLVDYGYTF
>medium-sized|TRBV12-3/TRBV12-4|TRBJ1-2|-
TGTGCCAGCAGTAAGCAGGAAGCTAACTATGGCTACACCTTC
CASSKQEANYGYTF
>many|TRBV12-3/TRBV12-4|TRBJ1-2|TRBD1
TGTGCCAGCAGTCCGGGACAGGGGAGGAGGGGTAACTATGGCTACACCTTC
CASSPGQGRRGNYGYTF
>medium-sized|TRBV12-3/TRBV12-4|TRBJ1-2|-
TGTGCCAGCAAACGGGACGGGAATAACTATGGCTACACCTTC
CASKRDGNNYGYTF
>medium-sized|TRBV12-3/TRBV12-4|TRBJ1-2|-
TGTGCCAGCAGTTTAAGGCGTGGAGTCGCCAGTGGCTACACCTTC
CASSLRRGVASGYTF
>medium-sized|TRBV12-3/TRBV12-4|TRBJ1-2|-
TGTGCCAGCAGTTTTGAGAGGGGCACTAACTATGGCTACACCTTC
CASSFERGTNYGYTF
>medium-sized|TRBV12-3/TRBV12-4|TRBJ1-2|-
TGTGCCAGCCGTCGGAACTATGGCTACACCTTC
CASRRNYGYTF
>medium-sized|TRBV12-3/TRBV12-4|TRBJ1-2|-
TGTGCCAGCAGTTTAACTTCCGGAGGCTACACCTTC
CASSLTSGGYTF
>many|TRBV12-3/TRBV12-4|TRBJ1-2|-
TGTGCCAGCAGTTTAGGGAGGGAAAACTATGGCTACACCTTC
CASSLGRENYGYTF
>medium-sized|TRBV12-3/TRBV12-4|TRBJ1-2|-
TGTGCCAGCAGTTATGTGGCAGGGCGGGACTATGGCTACACCTTC
CASSYVAGRDYGYTF
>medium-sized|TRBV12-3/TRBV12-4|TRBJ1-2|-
TGTGCCAGCAGGGCCGGGTCTCCTCAGAACTATGGCTACACCTTC
CASRAGSPQNYGYTF
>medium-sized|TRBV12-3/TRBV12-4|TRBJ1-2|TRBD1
TGTGCCAGCCTGGACAGGGAAATTCCTTGGGGTAACTATGGCTACACCTTC
CASLDREIPWGNYGYTF
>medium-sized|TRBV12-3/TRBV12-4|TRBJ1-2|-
TGTGCCAGCAGTTTCTTAGAGGGCTATGGCTACACCTTC
CASSFLEGYGYTF
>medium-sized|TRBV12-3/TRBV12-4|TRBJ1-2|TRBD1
TGTGCCAGCAGTGCGTACAGGGGAGGTGGCTACTATGGCTACACCTTC
CASSAYRGGGYYGYTF
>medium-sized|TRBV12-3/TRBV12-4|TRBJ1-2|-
TGTGCCAGCAGTTTAGACCGAAGTTTCTATGGCTACACCTTC
CASSLDRSFYGYTF
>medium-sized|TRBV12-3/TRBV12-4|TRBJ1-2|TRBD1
TGTGCCAGCACCCAGGACAGGGTTTCTGGCTACACCTTC
CASTQDRVSGYTF
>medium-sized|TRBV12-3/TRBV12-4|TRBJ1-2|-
TGTGCCAGCAGTTTAAGGAGGGTAGTAGCTAACTATGGCTACACCTTC
CASSLRRVVANYGYTF
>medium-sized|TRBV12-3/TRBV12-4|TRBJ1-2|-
TGTGCCAGCACCGGGTTGGCCTATGGCTACACCTTC
CASTGLAYGYTF
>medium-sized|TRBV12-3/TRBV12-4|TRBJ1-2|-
TGTGCCAGCAGTTTAGTGCCTAACTATGGCTACACCTTC
CASSLVPNYGYTF
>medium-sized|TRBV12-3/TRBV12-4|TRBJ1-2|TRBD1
TGTGCCAGCAGGCTGCAGGGACAGGGATTCTATGGCTACACCTTC
CASRLQGQGFYGYTF
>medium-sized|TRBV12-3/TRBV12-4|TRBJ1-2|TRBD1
TGTGCCAGCAGGCCTGGGACAGGAGAGCATGGCTACACCTTC
CASRPGTGEHGYTF
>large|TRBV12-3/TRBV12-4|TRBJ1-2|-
TGTGCCAGCAGTTTTAGACCCGCTGATGGCTACACCTTC
CASSFRPADGYTF
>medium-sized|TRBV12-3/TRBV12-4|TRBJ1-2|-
TGTGCCAGCAGCCACGGACCTAAGCGGGGCTACACCTTC
CASSHGPKRGYTF
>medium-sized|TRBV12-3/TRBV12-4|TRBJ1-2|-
TGTGCCAGCAGCGGAAGCCCCGGGACAATACGCTACACCTTC
CASSGSPGTIRYTF
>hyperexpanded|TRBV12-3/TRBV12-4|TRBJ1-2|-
TGTGCCAGCAATCGGATGACAATTCCGGGCCACGGGATCGGTGATGGCTACACCTTC
CASNRMTIPGHGIGDGYTF
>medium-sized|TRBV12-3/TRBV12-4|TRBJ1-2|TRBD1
TGTGCCAGCAGTTTAGGGACAGGCCGTAACTATGGCTACACCTTC
CASSLGTGRNYGYTF
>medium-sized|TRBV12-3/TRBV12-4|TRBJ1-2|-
TGTGCCAGCAGTTTTGAGGGCAGGGGCACCTATGGCTACACCTTC
CASSFEGRGTYGYTF
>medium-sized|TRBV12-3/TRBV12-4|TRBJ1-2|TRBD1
TGTGCCAGCAGTTTAGGGGACAGGGTGAGCTATGGCTACACCTTC
CASSLGDRVSYGYTF
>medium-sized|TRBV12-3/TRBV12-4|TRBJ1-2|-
TGTGCCAGCAGTGCGGACAGTGTCTTCTATGGCTACACCTTC
CASSADSVFYGYTF
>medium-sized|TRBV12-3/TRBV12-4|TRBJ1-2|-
TGTGCCAGCAGTCTAAGACATGAAGGTGGCTACACCTTC
CASSLRHEGGYTF
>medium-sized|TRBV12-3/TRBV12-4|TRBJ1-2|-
TGTGCCAGCAGCTCCTCGGGCTATGGCTACACCTTC
CASSSSGYGYTF
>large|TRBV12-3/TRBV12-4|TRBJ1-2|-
TGTGCCAGCAGCCCTGGGCAGGGTAGTAACTATGGCTACACCTTC
CASSPGQGSNYGYTF
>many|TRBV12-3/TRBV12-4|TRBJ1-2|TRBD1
TGTGCCAGCAGGGGACAGGGACAGGGCTACACCTTC
CASRGQGQGYTF
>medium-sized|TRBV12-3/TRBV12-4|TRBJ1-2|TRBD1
TGTGCCAGCAGTTTAGCGCTTAGGACAGGCTTCTATGGCTACACCTTC
CASSLALRTGFYGYTF
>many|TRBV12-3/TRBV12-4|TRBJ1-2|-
TGTGCCAGCAGTCTTACACCGGTCCGAGTCGGAGGCTACACCTTC
CASSLTPVRVGGYTF
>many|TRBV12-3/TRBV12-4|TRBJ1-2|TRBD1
TGTGCCAGCAGTTCAATAAAACGGGACAGGGGCTATGGCTACACCTTC
CASSSIKRDRGYGYTF
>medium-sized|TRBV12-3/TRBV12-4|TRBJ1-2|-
TGTGCCAGCAGGACAACAGGATCCCCTAGCTATGGCTACACCTTC
CASRTTGSPSYGYTF
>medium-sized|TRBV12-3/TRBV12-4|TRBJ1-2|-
TGTGCCAGCAGTGGGACATCCAACTATGGCTACACCTTC
CASSGTSNYGYTF
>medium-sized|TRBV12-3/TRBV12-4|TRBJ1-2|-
TGTGCCAGCAGTTTAAGTACAGGCTTCTATGGCTACACCTTC
CASSLSTGFYGYTF
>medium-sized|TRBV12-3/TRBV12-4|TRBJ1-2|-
TGTGCCAGCAGTTCCCGATTTTGGGGCTTGAACTATGGCTACACCTTC
CASSSRFWGLNYGYTF
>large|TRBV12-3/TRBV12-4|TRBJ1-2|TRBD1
TGTGCCAGCAGTCAACCGGGACAGGGGTTCTATGGCTACACCTTC
CASSQPGQGFYGYTF
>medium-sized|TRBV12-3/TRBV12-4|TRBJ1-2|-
TGTGCCAGCAGTTCCCAACGACAGGCGCGTAGCTACACCTTC
CASSSQRQARSYTF
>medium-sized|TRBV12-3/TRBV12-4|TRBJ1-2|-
TGTGCCAGCAGTTTCATCGGTGGCTACACCTTC
CASSFIGGYTF
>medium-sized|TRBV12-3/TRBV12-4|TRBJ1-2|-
TGTGCCAGCAGTTTGAATGGCTACACCTTC
CASSLNGYTF
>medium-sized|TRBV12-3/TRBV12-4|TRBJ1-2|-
TGTGCCAGCAGTACAGAGATTTCCTATGGCTACACCTTC
CASSTEISYGYTF
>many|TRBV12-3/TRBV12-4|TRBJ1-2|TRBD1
TGTGCCAGCAGTGGAGACAGGGACTATGGCTACACCTTC
CASSGDRDYGYTF
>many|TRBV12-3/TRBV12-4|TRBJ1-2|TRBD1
TGTGCCAGCAGTTTCAACAGGGGCTATGGCTACACCTTC
CASSFNRGYGYTF
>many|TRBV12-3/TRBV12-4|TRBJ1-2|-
TGTGCCAGCAGTAAGGAGGGGTATGGCTACACCTTC
CASSKEGYGYTF
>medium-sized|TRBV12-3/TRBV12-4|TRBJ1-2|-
TGTGCCAGCAAGGTGGCAGGAAGGGACTATGGCTACACCTTC
CASKVAGRDYGYTF
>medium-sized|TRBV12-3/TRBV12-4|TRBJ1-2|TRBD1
TGTGCCAGCAGTCCCGGACAGGACTATGGCTACACCTTC
CASSPGQDYGYTF
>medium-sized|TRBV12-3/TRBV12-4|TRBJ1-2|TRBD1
TGTGCCAGCAATTTCGACAGGGATGGCTACACCTTC
CASNFDRDGYTF
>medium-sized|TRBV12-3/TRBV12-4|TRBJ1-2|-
TGTGCCAGCAGTTCCCGACTCCAGGGTAGCTATGGCTACACCTTC
CASSSRLQGSYGYTF